Listed below are T cell receptor beta chains from one sample, sequenced in a study of blood T cells in healthy people across ages. TCRdb analysed the 5' RACE reads with MiXCR anew, one entry per CDR3 protein. The sample lists approximately 1,700,000 distinct CDR3 sequences; 35% to 50% were seen once. The sample comprised blood. The receptors stem from a human donor in good health. The CDR3 runs from the conserved cysteine through the conserved F or W. D genes are given only for firm matches. Expanded clones get a size class; other rows say once, few or many, or leave the size out.

len	v_gene	d_gene	abundance	j_gene	CDR3nt	CDR3aa
14	TRBV20-1	NA	NA	TRBJ2-3	TGCAGTGCTCCAGCCTATACAGGCCCAGATACGCAGTATTTT	CSAPAYTGPDTQYF
17	TRBV7-9	NA	NA	TRBJ1-6	TGTGCCAGCAGCTTAGCGATCCTGGACGGACTGTTTTCACCCCTCCACTTT	CASSLAILDGLFSPLHF
16	TRBV6-1	NA	once	TRBJ2-6	TGTGCCAGCAGTATAATTGGGGGCTCTGGGGCCAACGTCCTGACTTTC	CASSIIGGSGANVLTF
12	TRBV20-1	NA	NA	TRBJ2-7	TGCAGTGCGGACATGTCGGATTACGAGCAGTACTTC	CSADMSDYEQYF
16	TRBV6-5	NA	NA	TRBJ1-5	TGTGCCAGCAGCCGTCTTACAGAGGACTCCAATCAGCCCCAGCATTTT	CASSRLTEDSNQPQHF
15	TRBV29-1	TRBD2	NA	TRBJ2-1	TGCAGCGTTGAAGAGCCCGCGGGGGGAGTCGGTGAGCAGTTCTTC	CSVEEPAGGVGEQFF
14	TRBV4-3	NA	few	TRBJ1-2	TGCGCCAGCAGCCAAGATATTGGGAACTATGGCTACACCTTC	CASSQDIGNYGYTF
15	TRBV20-1	TRBD1	few	TRBJ2-5	TGCAGTGCGGAGACAGGGCTTGCCAACCAAGAGACCCAGTACTTC	CSAETGLANQETQYF
13	TRBV5-1	NA	many	TRBJ2-7	TGCGCCAGCAGAGTCGACAGATCCTACGAGCAGTACTTC	CASRVDRSYEQYF
17	TRBV28	TRBD1	NA	TRBJ2-1	TGTGCCAGCAGTTTAGAACCGGACAGGGAGTTGCGTAGTGAGCAGTTCTTC	CASSLEPDRELRSEQFF